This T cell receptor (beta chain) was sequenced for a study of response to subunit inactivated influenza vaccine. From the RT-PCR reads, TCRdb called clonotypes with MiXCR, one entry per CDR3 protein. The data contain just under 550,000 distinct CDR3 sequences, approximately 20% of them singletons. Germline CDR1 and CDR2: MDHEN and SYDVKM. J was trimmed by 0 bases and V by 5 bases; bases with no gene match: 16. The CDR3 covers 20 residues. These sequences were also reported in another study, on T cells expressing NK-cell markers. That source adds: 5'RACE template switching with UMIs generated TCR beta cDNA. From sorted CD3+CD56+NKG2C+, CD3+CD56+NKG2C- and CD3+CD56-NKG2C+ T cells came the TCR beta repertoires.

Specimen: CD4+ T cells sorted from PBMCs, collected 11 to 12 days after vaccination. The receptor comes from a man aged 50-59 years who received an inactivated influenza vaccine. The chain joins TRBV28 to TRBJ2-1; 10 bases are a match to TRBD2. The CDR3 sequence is CASSTSQRGGPRSSYNEQFF. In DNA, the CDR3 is TGTGCCAGCAGTACCTCTCAGCGGGGGGGTCCCCGGAGCTCCTACAATGAGCAGTTCTTC.